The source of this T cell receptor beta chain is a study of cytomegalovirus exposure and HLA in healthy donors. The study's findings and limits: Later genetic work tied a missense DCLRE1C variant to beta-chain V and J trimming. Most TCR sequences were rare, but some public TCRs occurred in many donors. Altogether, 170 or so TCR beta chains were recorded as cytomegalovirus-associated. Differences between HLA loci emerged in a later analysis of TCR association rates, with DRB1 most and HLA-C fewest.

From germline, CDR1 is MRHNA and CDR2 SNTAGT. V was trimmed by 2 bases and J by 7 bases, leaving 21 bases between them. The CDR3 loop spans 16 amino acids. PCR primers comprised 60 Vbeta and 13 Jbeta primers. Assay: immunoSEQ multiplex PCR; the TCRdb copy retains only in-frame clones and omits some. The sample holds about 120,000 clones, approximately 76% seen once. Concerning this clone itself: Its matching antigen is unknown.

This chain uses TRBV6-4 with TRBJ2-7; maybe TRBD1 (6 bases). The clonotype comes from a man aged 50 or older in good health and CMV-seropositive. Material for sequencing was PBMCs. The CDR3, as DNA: TGTGCCAGCAGTGACCCGTGGGCAGGGGAGTTTGATGAGCAGTACTTC. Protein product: CASSDPWAGEFDEQYF.